This T cell receptor beta chain was obtained from a study of cytomegalovirus exposure and HLA in healthy donors. Note on this clone: Its antigen is undetermined.

Study observations and caveats: For most subjects, TCR beta sequences were reported to predict HLA-A and HLA-B alleles with accuracy.

This PCR relied on a set of 60 Vbeta primers and 13 Jbeta primers. Data came from immunoSEQ multiplex PCR; TCRdb stores just in-frame clones and leaves some out. The sample contains roughly 150,000 clones, around three quarters of which appear only once. Material for sequencing was PBMCs. The TCR comes from a man aged 50 to 60 in good health and CMV-seropositive.

The DNA for the CDR3 is TGTGCCAGCAGCTTACTAGCGGGGTACCAAGAGACCCAGTACTTC. Amino acid sequence: CASSLLAGYQETQYF. This chain uses TRBV7-8 with TRBJ2-5, with 9 nucleotides matching TRBD2. Germline V gene lookup returns CDR1 SGHVS and CDR2 FQNEAQ. V was clipped by 2 bases and J by 0 bases; unmatched bases: 1. This CDR3 contains 15 residues.